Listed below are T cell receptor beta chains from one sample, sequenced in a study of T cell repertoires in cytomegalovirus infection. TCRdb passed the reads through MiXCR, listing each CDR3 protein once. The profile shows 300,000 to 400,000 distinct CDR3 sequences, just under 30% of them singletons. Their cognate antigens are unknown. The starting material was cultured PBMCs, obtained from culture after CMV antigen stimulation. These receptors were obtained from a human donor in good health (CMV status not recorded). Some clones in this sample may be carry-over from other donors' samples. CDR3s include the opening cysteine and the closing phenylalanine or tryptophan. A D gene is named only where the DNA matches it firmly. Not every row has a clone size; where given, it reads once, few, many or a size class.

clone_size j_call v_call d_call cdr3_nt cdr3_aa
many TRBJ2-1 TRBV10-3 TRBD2 TGTGCCATCAGTGAGATACTAGCGGATTACAATGAGCAGTTCTTC CAISEILADYNEQFF
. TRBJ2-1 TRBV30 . TGTGCCAGGAGGGTGGCCGCCTACAATGAGCAGTTCTTC CARRVAAYNEQFF
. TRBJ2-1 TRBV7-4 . TGTGCCAGCAGCCCTCTAGTTGAGCAGTTCTTC CASSPLVEQFF
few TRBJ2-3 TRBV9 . TGTGCCAGCAGCGTAGACGGAGGAAGGGGCACAGATACGCAGTATTTT CASSVDGGRGTDTQYF
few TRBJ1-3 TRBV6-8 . TGTGCCACGCTTGATTTTGGGACCATATATTTT CATLDFGTIYF
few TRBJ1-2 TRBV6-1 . TGTGCCAGCACTAACAGGCCCATCTATGGCTACACCTTC CASTNRPIYGYTF
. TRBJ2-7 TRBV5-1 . TGCGCCAGCAGCTTAAGACTAGTTGGGCCCTACGAGCAGTACTTC CASSLRLVGPYEQYF
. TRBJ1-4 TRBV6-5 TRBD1 TGTGCCAGCAGTTACTCACCCCGGACAGGGGGCCCTAATGAAAAACTGTTTTTT CASSYSPRTGGPNEKLFF
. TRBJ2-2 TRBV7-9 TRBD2 TGTGCCAGCAGCCTTCCTAGCGGGGGCCCTCCAAACACCGGGGAGCTGTTTTTT CASSLPSGGPPNTGELFF
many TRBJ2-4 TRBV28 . TGTGCCAGCAGTTTGCCCGGGACTTTAGCCAAAAACATTCAGTACTTC CASSLPGTLAKNIQYF
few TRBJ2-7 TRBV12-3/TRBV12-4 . TGTGCCAGCAGTTTACTTCGGGGTTCCTACGAGCAGTACTTC CASSLLRGSYEQYF
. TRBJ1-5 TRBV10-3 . TGTGCCATCAGTGGAGGGGAGAACAATCAGCCCCAGCATTTT CAISGGENNQPQHF
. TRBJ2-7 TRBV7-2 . TGTGCCAGCAGCTTAGTGCCAGGGCGGCAAAGACCCTACGAGCAGTACTTC CASSLVPGRQRPYEQYF
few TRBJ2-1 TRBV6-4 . TGTGCCAGCAGTGACTTTGCGGGCTATGAGCAGTTCTTC CASSDFAGYEQFF
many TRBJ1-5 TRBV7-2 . TGTGCCAGCAGCTACGGACAGACCTATAGCAATCAGCCCCAGCATTTT CASSYGQTYSNQPQHF
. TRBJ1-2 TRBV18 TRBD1 TGTGCCAGCTCACTCTTTGAGAAGGGGGCGGATGGCTACACCTTC CASSLFEKGADGYTF
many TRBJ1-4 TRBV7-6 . TGTGCCAGCAGCTTAGCCTTCCCCGGAGCTAATGAAAAACTGTTTTTT CASSLAFPGANEKLFF
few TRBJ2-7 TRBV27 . TGTGCCAGCAGTCCCACAGGGTATACCGAGCAGTACTTC CASSPTGYTEQYF
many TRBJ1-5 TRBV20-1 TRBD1 TGCAGTGCTAGGACAGGGGGCGGTCAGCCCCAGCATTTT CSARTGGGQPQHF
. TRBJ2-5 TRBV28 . TGTGCCAGCAGCCTGCCCCCCCAAGAGACCCAGTACTTC CASSLPPQETQYF
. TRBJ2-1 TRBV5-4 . TGTGCCAGCAGCCTGGGGTTTGGATCCTCCTACAATGAGCAGTTCTTC CASSLGFGSSYNEQFF
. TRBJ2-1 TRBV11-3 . TGTGCCAGCAGCCAGCATCATCGGGGGAGCAATGAGCAGTTCTTC CASSQHHRGSNEQFF
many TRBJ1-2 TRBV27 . TGTGCCAGCAGTTTAGGGGGTAAGAATGGCTACACCTTC CASSLGGKNGYTF
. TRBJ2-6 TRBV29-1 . TGCAGCGTTGGGCACTCTGGGGCCAACGTCCTGACTTTC CSVGHSGANVLTF
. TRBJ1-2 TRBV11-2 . TGTGCCAGCAGCTCCCGAGGGGCCACCTACACCTTC CASSSRGATYTF
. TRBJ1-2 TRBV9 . TGTGCCAGCAGCGAGGGGAACAGGGCCCCCTATGGCTACACCTTC CASSEGNRAPYGYTF
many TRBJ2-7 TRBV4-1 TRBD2 TGCGCCAGCAGCCAAGTTTTTCCTCTTGGGGCGGGAGACTACGAGCAGTACTTC CASSQVFPLGAGDYEQYF
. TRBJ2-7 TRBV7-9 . TGTGCCAGCAGCAATCTACGGGAATACGAGCAGTACTTC CASSNLREYEQYF
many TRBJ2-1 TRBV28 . TGTGCCAGCAGTCCTCAGGGTTTATTCCAGCTCTTC CASSPQGLFQLF
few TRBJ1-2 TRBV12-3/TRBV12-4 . TGTGCCAGCAGTTTCGGTTTTCAAGGGGGGGCTATCGACTATGGCTACACCTTC CASSFGFQGGAIDYGYTF
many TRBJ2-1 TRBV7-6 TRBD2 TGTGCCAGCAGCTACCGACTAGCGGGAACTGTGCACCCTGAGCAGTTCTTC CASSYRLAGTVHPEQFF
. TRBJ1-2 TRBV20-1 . TGCAGTGCTAGAGATCGGTCCCGGGGTGGGTATGGCTACACCTTC CSARDRSRGGYGYTF
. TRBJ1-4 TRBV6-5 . TGTGCCAGCAGTTATACAACTAATGAAAAACTGTTTTTT CASSYTTNEKLFF
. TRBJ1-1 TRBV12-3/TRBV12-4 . TGTGTTGCTAAGCGCGCGAGTGGTGAAGCTTTCTTT CVAKRASGEAFF
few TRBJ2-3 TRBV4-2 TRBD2 TGTGCCAGCAGCCAAGATAGGACTACGGGTAGCGGGAAAGCAGATACGCAGTATTTT CASSQDRTTGSGKADTQYF
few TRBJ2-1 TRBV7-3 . TGTGCCAGCAGCTCCCTCGGAGGGGGGGCCTATGAGCAGTTCTTC CASSSLGGGAYEQFF
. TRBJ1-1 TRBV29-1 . TGCAGCGTTGGTCGGACACTGGCCCCTGAAGCTTTCTTT CSVGRTLAPEAFF
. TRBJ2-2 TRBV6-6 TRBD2 TGTGCCAGCAGTGGACTAGCGGGGGACAACACCGGGGAGCTGTTTTTT CASSGLAGDNTGELFF
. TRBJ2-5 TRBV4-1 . TGCGCCAGCAGGTCAGGGAATCGGCAAGAGACCCAGTACTTC CASRSGNRQETQYF
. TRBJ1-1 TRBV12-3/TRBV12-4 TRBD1 TGTGCCAGCACACCGAACCCAGGGAGTCCGGGACAGGGTATGAACACTGAAGCTTTCTTT CASTPNPGSPGQGMNTEAFF
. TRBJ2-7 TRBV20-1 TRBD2 TGCAGTGCTAGGGCAATTACTAGCGGGAGGGCCAGGTACGAGCAGTACTTC CSARAITSGRARYEQYF
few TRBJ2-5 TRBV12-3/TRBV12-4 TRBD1 TGTGCCAGTACCGAGAGAGACAGGGCTCAAGAGACCCAGTACTTC CASTERDRAQETQYF
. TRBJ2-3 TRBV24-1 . TGTGCCACCAGCGTAACGACAGGTTTTTCGGCGCAGTATTTT CATSVTTGFSAQYF
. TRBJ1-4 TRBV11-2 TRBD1 TGTGCCAGCAGCCTGCAGGGGGCTAATGAAAAACTGTTTTTT CASSLQGANEKLFF
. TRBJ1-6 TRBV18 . TGTGCCAGCTCACATCGGGAGGGGCCCCTCCACTTT CASSHREGPLHF
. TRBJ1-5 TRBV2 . TGTGCCAGCAGTGAAGGGGGGGGGACGGGTCAGCCCCAGCATTTT CASSEGGGTGQPQHF
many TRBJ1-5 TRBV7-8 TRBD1 TGTGCCAGCAGCTTATTTGCGGACAGGGCCTATCAGCCCCAGCATTTT CASSLFADRAYQPQHF
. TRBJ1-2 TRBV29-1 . TGCAGCGTTGGCGTTGGGACCGCATCGAGTTATGGCTACACCTTC CSVGVGTASSYGYTF
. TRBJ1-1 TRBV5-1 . TGCGCCAGCAGCCTTCGCCGGGTGAACACTGAAGCTTTCTTT CASSLRRVNTEAFF
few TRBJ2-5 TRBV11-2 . TGTGCCAGCAGCTTAGATTTGTCCCGGCGACAAGAGACCCAGTACTTC CASSLDLSRRQETQYF
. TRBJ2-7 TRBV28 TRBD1 TGTGCCAGCAGTTCCGGGACAGGGATCTCCCGAATCAGGAACGAGCAGTACTTC CASSSGTGISRIRNEQYF
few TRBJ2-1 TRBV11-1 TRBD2 TGTGCCAGCAGCGGCGCCCGGTGGGGGAGGGCCTCCTACAATGAGCAGTTCTTC CASSGARWGRASYNEQFF